This TCR beta chain originates from a study of T cell changes during pregnancy in multiple sclerosis. The count of this clone is one. Germline assignment: CDR1 MNHEY and CDR2 SVGAGI. There are 13 residues in the CDR3. The ends lost 7 bases at V and 5 bases at J; junction bases unmatched: 3. The data were produced by immunoSEQ multiplex PCR, yet TCRdb's version contains in-frame clones alone and is incomplete. The data hold over 35,000 clones, with 90% observed a single time. The TCR was taken from a female donor with multiple sclerosis, enrolled in a pregnancy study. Source: CD8+ T cells from peripheral blood mononuclear cells, taken in the first trimester of pregnancy. The rearrangement links TRBV6-5 to TRBJ2-2, with TRBD2 matching over 8 bases. The CDR3 DNA follows: TGTGCCAGCATGACGGGGGGGACCGGGGAGCTGTTTTTT. Encoded protein: CASMTGGTGELFF.